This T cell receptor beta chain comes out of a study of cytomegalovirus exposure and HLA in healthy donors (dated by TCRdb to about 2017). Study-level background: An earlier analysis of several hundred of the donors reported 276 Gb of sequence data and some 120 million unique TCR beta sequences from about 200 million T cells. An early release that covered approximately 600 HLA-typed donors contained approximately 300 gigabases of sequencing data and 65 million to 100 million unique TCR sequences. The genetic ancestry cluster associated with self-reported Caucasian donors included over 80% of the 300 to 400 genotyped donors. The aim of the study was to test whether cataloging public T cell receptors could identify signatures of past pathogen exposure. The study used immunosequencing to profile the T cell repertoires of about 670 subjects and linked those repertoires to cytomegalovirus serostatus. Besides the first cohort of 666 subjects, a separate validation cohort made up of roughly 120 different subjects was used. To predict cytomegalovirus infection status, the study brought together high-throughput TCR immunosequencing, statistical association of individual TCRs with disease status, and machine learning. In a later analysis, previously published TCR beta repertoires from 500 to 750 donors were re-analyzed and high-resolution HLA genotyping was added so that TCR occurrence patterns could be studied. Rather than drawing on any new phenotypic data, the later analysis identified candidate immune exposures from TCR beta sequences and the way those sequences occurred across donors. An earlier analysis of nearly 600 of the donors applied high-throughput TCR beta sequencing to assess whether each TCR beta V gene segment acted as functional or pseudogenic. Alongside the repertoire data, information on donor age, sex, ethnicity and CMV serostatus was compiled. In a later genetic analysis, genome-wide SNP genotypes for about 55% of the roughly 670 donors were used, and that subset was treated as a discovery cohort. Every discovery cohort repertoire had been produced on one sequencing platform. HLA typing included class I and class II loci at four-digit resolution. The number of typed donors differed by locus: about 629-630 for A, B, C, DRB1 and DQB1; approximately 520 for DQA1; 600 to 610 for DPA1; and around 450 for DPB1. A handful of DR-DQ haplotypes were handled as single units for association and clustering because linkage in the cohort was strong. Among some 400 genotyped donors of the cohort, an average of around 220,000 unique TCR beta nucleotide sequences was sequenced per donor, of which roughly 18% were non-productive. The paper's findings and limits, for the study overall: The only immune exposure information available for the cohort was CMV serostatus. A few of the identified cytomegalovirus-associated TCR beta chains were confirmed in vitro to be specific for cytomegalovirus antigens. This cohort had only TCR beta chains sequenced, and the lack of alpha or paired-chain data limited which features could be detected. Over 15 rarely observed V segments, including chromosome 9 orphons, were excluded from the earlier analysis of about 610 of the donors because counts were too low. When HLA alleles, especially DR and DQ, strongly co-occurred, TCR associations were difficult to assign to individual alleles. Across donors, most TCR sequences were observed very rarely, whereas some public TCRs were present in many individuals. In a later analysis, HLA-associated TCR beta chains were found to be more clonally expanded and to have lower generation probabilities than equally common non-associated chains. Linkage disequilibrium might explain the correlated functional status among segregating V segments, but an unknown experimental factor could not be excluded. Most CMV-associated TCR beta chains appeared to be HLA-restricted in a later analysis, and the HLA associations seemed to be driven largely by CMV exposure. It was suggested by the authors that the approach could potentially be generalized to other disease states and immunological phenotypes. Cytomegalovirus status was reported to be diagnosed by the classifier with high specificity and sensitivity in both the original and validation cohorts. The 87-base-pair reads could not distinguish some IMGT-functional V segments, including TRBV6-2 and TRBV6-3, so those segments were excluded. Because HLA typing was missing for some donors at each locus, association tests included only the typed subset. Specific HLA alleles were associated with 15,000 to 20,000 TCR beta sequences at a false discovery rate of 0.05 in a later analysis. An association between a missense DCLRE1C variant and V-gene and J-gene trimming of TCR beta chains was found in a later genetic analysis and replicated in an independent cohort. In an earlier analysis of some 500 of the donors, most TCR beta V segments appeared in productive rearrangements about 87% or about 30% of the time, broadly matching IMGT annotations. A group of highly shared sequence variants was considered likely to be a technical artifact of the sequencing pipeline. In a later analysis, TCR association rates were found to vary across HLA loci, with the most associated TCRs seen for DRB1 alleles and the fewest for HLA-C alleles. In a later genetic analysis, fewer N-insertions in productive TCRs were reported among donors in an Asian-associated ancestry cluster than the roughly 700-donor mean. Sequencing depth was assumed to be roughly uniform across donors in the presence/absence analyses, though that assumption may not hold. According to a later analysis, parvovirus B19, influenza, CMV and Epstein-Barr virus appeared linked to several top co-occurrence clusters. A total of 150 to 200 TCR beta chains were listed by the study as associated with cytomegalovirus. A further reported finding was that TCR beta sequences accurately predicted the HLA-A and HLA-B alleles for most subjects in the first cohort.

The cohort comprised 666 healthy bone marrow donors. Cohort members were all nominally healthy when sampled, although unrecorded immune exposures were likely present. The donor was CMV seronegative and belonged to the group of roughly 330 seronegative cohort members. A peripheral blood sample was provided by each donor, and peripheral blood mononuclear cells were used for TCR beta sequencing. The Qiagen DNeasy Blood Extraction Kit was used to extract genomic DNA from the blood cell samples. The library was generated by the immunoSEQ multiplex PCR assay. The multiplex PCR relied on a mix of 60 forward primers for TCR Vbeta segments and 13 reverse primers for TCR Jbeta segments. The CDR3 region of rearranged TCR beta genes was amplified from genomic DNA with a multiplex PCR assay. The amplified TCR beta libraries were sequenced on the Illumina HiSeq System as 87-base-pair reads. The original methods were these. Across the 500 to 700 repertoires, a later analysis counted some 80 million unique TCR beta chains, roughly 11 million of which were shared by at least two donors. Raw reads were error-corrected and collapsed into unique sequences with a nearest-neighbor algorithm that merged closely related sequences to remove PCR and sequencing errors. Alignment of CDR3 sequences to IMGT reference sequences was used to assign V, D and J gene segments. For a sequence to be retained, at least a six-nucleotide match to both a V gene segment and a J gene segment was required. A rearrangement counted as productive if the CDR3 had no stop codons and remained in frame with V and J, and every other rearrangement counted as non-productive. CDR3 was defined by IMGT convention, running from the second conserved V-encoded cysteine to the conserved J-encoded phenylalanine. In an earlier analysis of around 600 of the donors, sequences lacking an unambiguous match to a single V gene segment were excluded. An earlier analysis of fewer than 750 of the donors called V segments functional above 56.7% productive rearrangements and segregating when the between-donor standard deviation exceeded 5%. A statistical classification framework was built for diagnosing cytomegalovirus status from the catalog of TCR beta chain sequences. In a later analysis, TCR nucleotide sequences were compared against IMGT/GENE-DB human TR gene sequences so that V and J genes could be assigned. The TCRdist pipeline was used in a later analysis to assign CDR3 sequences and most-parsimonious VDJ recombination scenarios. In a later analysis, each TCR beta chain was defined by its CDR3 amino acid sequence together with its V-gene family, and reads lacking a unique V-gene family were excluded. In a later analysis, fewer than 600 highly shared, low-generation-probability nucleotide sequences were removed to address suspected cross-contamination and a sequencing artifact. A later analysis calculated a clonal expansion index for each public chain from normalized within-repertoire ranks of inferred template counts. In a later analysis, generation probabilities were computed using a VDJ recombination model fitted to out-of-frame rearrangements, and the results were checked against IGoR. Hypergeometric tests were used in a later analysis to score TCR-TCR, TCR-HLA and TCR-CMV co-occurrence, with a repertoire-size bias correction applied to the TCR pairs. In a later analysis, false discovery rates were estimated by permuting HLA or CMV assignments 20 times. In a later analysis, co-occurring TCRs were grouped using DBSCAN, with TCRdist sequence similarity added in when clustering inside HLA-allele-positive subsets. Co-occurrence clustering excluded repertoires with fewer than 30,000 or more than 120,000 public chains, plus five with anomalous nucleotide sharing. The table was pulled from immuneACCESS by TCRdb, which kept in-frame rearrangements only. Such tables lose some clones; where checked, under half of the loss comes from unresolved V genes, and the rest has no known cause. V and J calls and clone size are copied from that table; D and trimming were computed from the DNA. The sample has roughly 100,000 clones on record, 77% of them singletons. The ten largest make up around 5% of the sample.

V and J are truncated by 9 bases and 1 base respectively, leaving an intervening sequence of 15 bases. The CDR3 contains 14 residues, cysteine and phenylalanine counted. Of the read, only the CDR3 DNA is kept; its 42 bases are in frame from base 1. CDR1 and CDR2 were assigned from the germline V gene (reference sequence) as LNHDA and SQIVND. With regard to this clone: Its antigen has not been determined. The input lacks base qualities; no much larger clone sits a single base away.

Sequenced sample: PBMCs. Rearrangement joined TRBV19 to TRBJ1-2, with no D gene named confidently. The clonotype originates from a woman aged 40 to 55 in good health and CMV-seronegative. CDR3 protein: CASTPRGSNYGYTF. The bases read TGTGCCAGCACTCCCCGTGGGAGTAACTATGGCTACACCTTC.